This T cell receptor (beta chain) was captured by sequencing in a study of vaccination effects on CD4 cells after COVID-19. On the study more broadly: Post-vaccine sample collection fell at a median of 72 days after the second dose. Study-wide points: After vaccination of healthy people, only 1 of 255 vaccine-induced clones cross-reacted with common cold coronaviruses. The study had few convalescent patients and no early post-infection timepoints.

V was shortened by 5 bases and J by 2 bases, with 20 bases between the two germline ends. CDR3 length equals 17 residues. Germline V gene data show CDR1 as LGHDT and CDR2 as YNNKEL (reference sequence). This clone was seen a single time. The target antigen is unknown. Antigen-specific CD4+ T cells were expanded with viral peptide pools in the ViraFEST assay before sequencing. Isolation of CD4+ T cells took place after less than 12 days of culture. Participants received two doses of either the BNT162b2 or mRNA-1273 vaccine. Recipients of the vaccine had no prior SARS-CoV-2 infection and negative nucleocapsid antibodies. Some clones are missing from TCRdb's copy, which holds only in-frame ones; the method was immunoSEQ multiplex PCR. The repertoire holds about 59,000 clones, with around four fifths as singletons.

The genes are TRBV3-1 (or the pseudogene TRBV3-2) and TRBJ2-3, with unresolved D. The receptor comes from a human donor who received a COVID-19 vaccine. Sequencing used CD4+ T cells from PBMCs cultured with HCoV-OC43 spike peptides, obtained after COVID-19 vaccination. Subset described: HCoV-OC43 spike overlapping peptide pool stimulation. The CDR3 loop is CASSSMAHPYNTDTQYF. In nucleotides, the CDR3 is TGTGCCAGCAGCTCAATGGCACACCCCTATAACACAGATACGCAGTATTTT.